Here is one T cell receptor beta chain with its context. This entry comes from a study of cytomegalovirus exposure and HLA in healthy donors. Background on the study: A previous analysis identified 100 million or so unique TCR beta sequences derived from some 200 million T cells.

Primers: 60 Vbeta forward and 13 Jbeta reverse. Original analysis: As a later analysis found, there were 82 million or so unique TCR beta chains, of which roughly 11 million were shared. Repertoires were generated with immunoSEQ multiplex PCR, while TCRdb's copy carries only in-frame clones and drops some. The DNA was the basis for D and trimming; V, J and clone size are from that table. There are some 160,000 clones in the sample; 65% to 90% occur only once, and about 6% lies in the top ten. The sequence derives from a man aged 50 to 60 in good health and CMV-seropositive. The specimen was PBMCs.

The CDR3 DNA follows: TGTGCCAGCAGCGTAGAAGCCAGGGGGAGTGAGACCCAGTACTTC. Protein: CASSVEARGSETQYF. J is TRBJ2-5 and V is TRBV9; 7 bases are shared with TRBD1. With V trimmed by 0 bases and J by 5 bases, 7 bases remained unmatched. The CDR3 loop spans 15 amino acids. Germline CDR1 reads SGDLS; CDR2 reads YYNGEE.